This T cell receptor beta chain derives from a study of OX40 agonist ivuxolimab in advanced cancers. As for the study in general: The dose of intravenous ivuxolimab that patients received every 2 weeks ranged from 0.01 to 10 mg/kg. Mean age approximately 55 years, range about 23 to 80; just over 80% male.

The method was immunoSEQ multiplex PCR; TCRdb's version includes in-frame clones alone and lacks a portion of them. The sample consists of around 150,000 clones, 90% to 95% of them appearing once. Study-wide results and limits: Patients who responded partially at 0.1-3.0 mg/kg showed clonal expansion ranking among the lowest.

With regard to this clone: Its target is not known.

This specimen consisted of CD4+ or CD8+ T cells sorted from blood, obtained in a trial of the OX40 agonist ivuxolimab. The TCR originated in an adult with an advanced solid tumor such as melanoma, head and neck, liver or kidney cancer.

CDR3 DNA sequence: TGTGCCAGCAGCGTAGGTGACAGCGCCCGTGAAGCTTTCTTT. Protein product: CASSVGDSAREAFF. The V call is TRBV9, the J call TRBJ1-1; D might be TRBD1 (5 bases). The V gene's germline CDR1 is SGDLS and CDR2 YYNGEE. Trimming left V 0 bases short and J 7 bases short, with 13 bases between. The CDR3 is 14 amino acids.